This T cell receptor (beta chain) was sequenced during a study of shared clonotypes between healthy human individuals. Investigators spread the genomic DNA of each subset evenly over several immunoSEQ plates. TCRdb keeps only in-frame clones here, not all; method: immunoSEQ multiplex PCR. The table has about 2.4 million clones, approximately 94% seen once. This CDR3 is 12 amino acids long. Germline CDR1 reads ENHRY; CDR2 reads SYGVKD. The germline V and J ends were trimmed by 8 bases and 10 bases, with 15 bases remaining between them. Comment on this clone: Its antigen remains unknown.

Splitting of CD4+ cells produced CD45RA+ naive and CD45RA-negative memory subsets. Study-level points and caveats: The study found lower generation probabilities in non-shared clonotypes than in those shared by all four donors.

This TCR came from a man aged 18 to 30 in good health. Some clones in this sample may be carry-over from other donors' samples. The chain recombines TRBV10-3 with TRBJ2-1, with D maybe TRBD2 (6 bases). What was sequenced was naive CD4+ T cells from PBMCs. Regarding subset: CD45RA+ positively selected. CDR3 sequence reads: CAIGELAEEQFF. The CDR3 nucleotides are TGTGCCATCGGGGAACTAGCAGAGGAGCAGTTCTTC.